The 19 T cell receptor beta chains presented below share a single source sample, sequenced in a study of CD8+CD57+ T cells in acquired aplastic anemia. It was genomic DNA that served as the template for profiling TCR beta VDJ and CDR3. Each CDR3 protein gets one entry after TCRdb re-called the reads with MiXCR. The sample includes some 180,000 distinct CDR3 sequences, roughly 50% seen only once; the top ten take about an eighth. Whoever was chosen for sequencing had shown CD8+CD57+ cell expansion by flow cytometry. Sample: sorted CD4+, CD8+, or CD8+CD57+ T cells (not recorded which) from PBMCs. These receptors were taken from a human donor with aplastic anemia.

The rearrangement uses TRBV24-1 and TRBJ1-3; 7 positions match TRBD1. With V trimmed by 8 bases and J by 2 bases, 8 bases remained unmatched. Germline V CDR1 and CDR2: KGHDR, SFDVKD. CDR3 size: 15 residues. CDR3 in DNA: TGTGCCACCACAAACAGGGGTTCACCTGGAAACACCATATATTTT. Amino acids: CATTNRGSPGNTIYF.

This sequence joins TRBV9 and TRBJ2-5, with D tentatively TRBD1 (6 bases). The CDR3 extends over 13 amino acids. Germline-derived CDR1 and CDR2 are SGDLS and YYNGEE. V was cut by 5 bases and J by 7 bases, with 15 bases left in between. The CDR3 spells CASSKGDVVTQYF. In DNA, the CDR3 is TGTGCCAGCAGTAAGGGGGACGTGGTGACCCAGTACTTC.

The chain has TRBV30 and TRBJ2-2; 13 nucleotides line up with TRBD2. The germline CDR1 and CDR2 sequences are GTSNPN and SVGIG (reference sequence). The CDR3 consists of 15 residues. V lost 1 base, J lost 6 bases, and 2 bases stayed unmatched. Here the CDR3 reads CAWSGTSGSPGELFF. DNA of the CDR3: TGTGCCTGGAGTGGGACTAGCGGGAGCCCCGGGGAGCTGTTTTTT.

This clonotype was recorded many times. The chain couples TRBV27 to TRBJ2-7; possible D gene TRBD1, 5 bases. This CDR3 is built from 13 residues. V shed 3 bases and J shed 3 bases, with 9 bases lying between them. Germline-derived CDR1 and CDR2 are MNHEY and SMNVEV (reference sequence). The CDR3 nucleotides read TGTGCCAGCAGTTTTAGGCAGGGCTACGAGCAGTACTTC. Translation gives CASSFRQGYEQYF.

On this clonotype itself: This could be a read error, since a much larger clone is one nucleotide away. The chain couples TRBV4-2 to TRBJ2-7; 8 bases map to TRBD1. The germline gives CDR1 LGHNA, CDR2 YNFKEQ. V shed 1 base, J shed 6 bases, and the junction held 5 bases outside the gene matches. CDR3 length equals 14 residues. CDR3 coding DNA: TGTGCCAGCAGCCAAGTCTACAGGGGGGTCGAGCAGTACTTC. It translates to CASSQVYRGVEQYF.

The chain couples TRBV2 to TRBJ1-6, with D tentatively TRBD1 (5 bases). Germline assignment: CDR1 SNHLY and CDR2 FYNNEI. Trimming pared 2 bases from V and 6 bases from J, leaving 11 bases between. CDR3 length equals 15 residues. The DNA for the CDR3 is TGTGCCAGCAGTGAATGGCAGGGAGGTAATTCACCCCTCCACTTT. The encoded protein is CASSEWQGGNSPLHF.

The chain carries TRBV6-1 and TRBJ2-1; 12 nucleotides match TRBD2. J lost 7 bases, V lost 6 bases, and 7 bases had no gene match. CDR3 length equals 15 residues. The germline V gene encodes CDR1 MNHNS and CDR2 SASEGT. CDR3 nucleotides: TGTGCCAGCAGCCAGACTAGCGGGAGTTTGAATGAGCAGTTCTTC. Translated, it gives CASSQTSGSLNEQFF.

The CDR3 region has the DNA TGCGCCAGCAGCTTGGGTAACTCTGGGGCCAACGTCCTGACTTTC. Translation gives CASSLGNSGANVLTF. The chain links TRBV5-1 to TRBJ2-6; unclear D gene. The germline V gene has CDR1 SGHRS and CDR2 YFSETQ. This CDR3 region has 15 residues. V lost 0 bases, J lost 0 bases, and 4 bases lay in between. The full variable domain, with the rest looked up from reference TRBV5-1 and TRBJ2-6, is KAGVTQTPRYLIKTRGQQVTLSCSPISGHRSVSWYQQTPGQGLQFLFEYFSETQRNKGNFPGRFSGRQFSNSRSEMNVSTLELGDSALYLCASSLGNSGANVLTFGAGSRLTVL.

This sequence joins TRBV29-1 and TRBJ2-5; either TRBD1 or TRBD2 may supply D (7 bases each). Trimming cost V 7 bases and J 8 bases, with 20 bases left between them. The CDR3 loop spans 13 amino acids. The V gene's germline CDR1 is SQVTM and CDR2 ANQGSEA. This chain's CDR3 is CSGGGGAEGTQYF. The CDR3 DNA is TGCAGCGGGGGAGGGGGCGCCGAGGGAACCCAGTACTTC.

This chain joins TRBV4-1 and TRBJ1-4; D is uncertain. V gave up 1 base and J gave up 0 bases, with 9 bases separating them. Per the germline V gene, CDR1 is MGHRA and CDR2 is YSYEKL. This CDR3 has 16 residues. This CDR3 reads CASSQGPGATNEKLFF. The CDR3 DNA reads as TGCGCCAGCAGCCAAGGTCCCGGGGCAACTAATGAAAAACTGTTTTTT.

The chain carries TRBV24-1 and TRBJ1-1; D possibly corresponds to TRBD1 (5 bases). Germline V gene data show CDR1 as KGHDR and CDR2 as SFDVKD. Trimming took 9 bases from V and 4 from J, leaving 11 bases between them. This CDR3 has 12 residues. This chain's CDR3 is CATDRQTTEAFF. Written as DNA, the CDR3 is TGTGCCACCGATAGACAGACCACTGAAGCTTTCTTT.

The chain couples TRBV20-1 to TRBJ2-1; D is unresolved. The CDR3 totals 14 residues. V was trimmed by 4 bases and J by 0 bases, leaving 10 bases between them. Germline CDR1 and CDR2: DFQATT and SNEGSKA (reference sequence). The CDR3 nucleotides read TGCAGTGCTAACCTAGTAAGCTCCTACAATGAGCAGTTCTTC. Its protein product is CSANLVSSYNEQFF.

This clonotype came up many times. This rearrangement joins TRBV6-1 to TRBJ1-1; no firm D call. This CDR3 spans 13 amino acids. With 6 bases removed from V and 3 bases from J, the gap between germline ends came to 11 bases. The germline V gene has CDR1 MNHNS and CDR2 SASEGT. As DNA, the CDR3 is TGTGCCAGCAGACAGAGGTTGGACACTGAAGCTTTCTTT. This sequence encodes CASRQRLDTEAFF.

Here the CDR3 reads CASSRGGQLEQYF. In nucleotides, the CDR3 is TGCGCCAGCAGCCGCGGAGGACAGCTCGAGCAGTACTTC. The genes are TRBV5-1 and TRBJ2-7; D is possibly TRBD1 (6 bases). Trimming removed 4 bases from V and 6 bases from J, with 14 bases in between. The CDR3 is 13 amino acids. Germline loops: CDR1 SGHRS, CDR2 YFSETQ.

This clonotype was seen at least ten times. This rearrangement joins TRBV20-1 to TRBJ2-1; 10 nucleotides match TRBD1. J gave up 7 bases and V 6 bases, and 12 bases lay outside the gene matches. There are 15 residues in the CDR3. In germline, CDR1 is DFQATT, CDR2 SNEGSKA (reference sequence). The CDR3 region is CSAGTGTGETNEQFF. The CDR3 DNA is TGCAGTGCGGGGACGGGGACAGGGGAAACGAATGAGCAGTTCTTC.

The J gene is TRBJ1-1, the V gene TRBV10-3; 7 bases line up with TRBD1. This CDR3 is built from 11 residues. Germline assignment: CDR1 ENHRY and CDR2 SYGVKD. The V segment lost 11 bases and the J segment 12 bases; nucleotides outside the gene matches: 12. CDR3 protein: CAASGGQAPFF. CDR3 coding DNA: TGTGCCGCCTCAGGGGGGCAGGCCCCTTTCTTT.

The chain carries TRBV18 and TRBJ2-7; no clear D gene. The germline CDR1 and CDR2 sequences are KGHSH and LQKENI. The CDR3 runs to 14 residues. With 0 bases removed from V and 4 bases from J, the gap between germline ends came to 10 bases. The CDR3 region has the DNA TGTGCCAGCTCACCACCGTCCAGACAATACGAGCAGTACTTC. Translating gives CASSPPSRQYEQYF.

This clonotype occurred many times. The chain is built from TRBV5-1 and TRBJ2-3; 9 bases match TRBD2. The V gene's germline CDR1 is SGHRS and CDR2 YFSETQ. The CDR3 length is 15 residues. J was trimmed by 3 bases and V by 3 bases; bases with no gene match: 5. The CDR3 is CASSWKAGGTDTQYF. For the CDR3, the DNA is TGCGCCAGCAGCTGGAAAGCGGGGGGTACAGATACGCAGTATTTT.

The rearrangement uses TRBV2 and TRBJ2-7; 16 nucleotides align to TRBD2. Looked up from germline, CDR1 is SNHLY and CDR2 is FYNNEI. With 6 bases clipped from V and 6 bases from J, the junction kept 5 bases outside the gene matches. The CDR3 is 15 residues long. CDR3 region: CASRVGTSGRGEQYF. The CDR3 nucleotides are TGTGCCAGCAGGGTCGGGACTAGCGGGAGGGGCGAGCAGTACTTC.